Following are 6 T cell receptor beta chains from one sample sequenced in a study. Cells sorted as Tregs were CD4+, CD25+ and CD127-/low. Adaptor-ligated barcode primers were used to amplify TRBV12-4/TRBJ1-2 clonotypes. TCRdb used MiXCR to reprocess the multiplex PCR reads, holding one entry per CDR3 protein. The data hold around 360 distinct CDR3 sequences, with around a third observed a single time. The sample was tumor-infiltrating Tregs sorted from the breast tumor. The receptors stem from a female donor with breast cancer.

This clonotype is large (0.1 to 1%) within its sample. The V gene is TRBV12-3 or TRBV12-4, the J gene TRBJ1-2; perhaps TRBD1 as D (6 bases). Trimming stripped 7 bases from V and 1 base from J, with 22 bases between. The CDR3 contains 17 residues. CDR3 loop: CASTVGDNTRLNYGYTF. The CDR3 bases are TGTGCCAGCACCGTAGGGGACAACACCCGGCTTAACTATGGCTACACCTTC.

In its sample, this clonotype ranks as large. This chain connects TRBV12-3 or TRBV12-4 to TRBJ1-2, with D maybe TRBD1 (5 bases). The CDR3 has 15 residues. V lost 7 bases and J 0 bases, leaving 15 bases between the germline ends. The CDR3 sequence: CASTWGLRANYGYTF. The CDR3 coding sequence is TGTGCCAGCACCTGGGGCCTCCGAGCTAACTATGGCTACACCTTC.

By share of the sample, this clonotype is medium-sized. A much bigger clone sits one base away, suggesting this may be a read error. V usage is TRBV12-3 or TRBV12-4 and J usage is TRBJ1-2; TRBD1 might be the D (6 bases). This CDR3 is 14 amino acids long. Trimming pared 10 bases from V and 0 bases from J, leaving 15 bases between. CDR3 sequence: CANRPTGANYGYTF. The CDR3 coding sequence is TGTGCCAACAGACCGACAGGAGCTAACTATGGCTACACCTTC.

By share of the sample, this clonotype is medium-sized (0.01 to 0.1%). The chain recombines TRBV12-3 or TRBV12-4 with TRBJ1-2; D remains unclear. The CDR3 runs 12 residues. The ends were cut back, 3 bases at V and 6 bases at J, with 8 bases in the middle. CDR3 amino acids: CASSLIGDGYTF. The CDR3 DNA follows: TGTGCCAGCAGTTTGATCGGGGATGGCTACACCTTC.

The rearrangement links TRBV12-3 or TRBV12-4 to TRBJ1-2; TRBD1 is a possible D gene (5 bases). The V and J ends lost 3 bases and 8 bases respectively, with 13 bases between them. This CDR3 is 13 amino acids long. The CDR3 region is CASSFQGGDGYTF. CDR3 in DNA: TGTGCCAGCAGTTTCCAGGGAGGGGACGGCTACACCTTC.

The chain links TRBV12-3 or TRBV12-4 to TRBJ1-2; no definite D call. There are 13 residues in the CDR3. Trimming shortened V by 4 bases and J by 3 bases, and 9 bases separated the two germline ends. CDR3 protein: CASSSPADYGYTF. CDR3 DNA: TGTGCCAGCAGTTCGCCCGCGGACTATGGCTACACCTTC.